This entry concerns a single T cell receptor beta chain. No antigen is known for it. The CDR3 is made up of 20 amino acids. The data stem from a study of T-cell reconstitution after alpha-beta-depleted transplantation in children. Study conclusions and caveats: There were reportedly several hundred expanded graft clones from which alpha-beta T cells came about two months after transplant.

TCRbeta library preparation incorporated unique molecular identifiers. MiXCR, applied by TCRdb to the PCR reads, yields one record per CDR3 protein. The table shows a few hundred thousand distinct CDR3 sequences, with 10% to 15% occurring only once. The V call is TRBV12-2, the J call TRBJ2-1; the DNA was not used to check the table's D call, TRBD2. TRBV12-2 is a known pseudogene. Here the sequenced sample was PBMCs, mostly from graft donor cells, taken 360 days after TCRalphabeta/CD19-depleted stem cell transplant. The receptor's source is a male patient younger than 18 who had a stem cell transplant for acute myeloid leukemia, so the T cells may come from the graft donor. CDR3 residues: CASRFSPWEREGPRDNEQFF. The CDR3 DNA reads as TGTGCAAGTCGCTTTTCCCCCTGGGAGCGGGAGGGCCCTCGGGACAATGAGCAGTTCTTC.